Listed below are T cell receptor beta chains from one sample, sequenced in a study of blood T cell repertoires in COVID-19. Libraries were prepared by immunoSEQ multiplex PCR; TCRdb keeps only in-frame clonotypes and omits some of them. Here the sample spans about 350,000 clones, around nine tenths being singletons. The sequenced sample was PBMCs or T cells enriched from blood (not recorded which). The receptor set was obtained from a woman in her 30s who had been exposed to COVID-19. Each CDR3 is given with its conserved first and last residue. A D gene is named only where the DNA matches it firmly. Clone sizes are given selectively: once, few, many, or a class where the clone is expanded.

>14|TRBV19|TRBJ2-1|-|TRBD2
CASSPWTSYNEQFF
TGTGCCAGTAGTCCGTGGACTAGCTACAATGAGCAGTTCTTC
>16|TRBV27|TRBJ1-2|-|-
CASRFRARGLYYGYTF
TGTGCCAGCAGATTTCGGGCGCGGGGCCTATACTATGGCTACACCTTC
>17|TRBV18|TRBJ2-6|-|-
CASSLADPTSGANVLTF
TGTGCCAGCTCCTTAGCGGATCCGACATCTGGGGCCAACGTCCTGACTTTC
>14|TRBV6-5|TRBJ2-5|-|-
CASSYWQAQETQYF
TGTGCCAGCAGTTATTGGCAGGCCCAAGAGACCCAGTACTTC
>15|TRBV5-6|TRBJ1-5|-|-
CASSASGQRHQPQHF
TGTGCCAGCAGCGCATCCGGACAGAGGCATCAGCCCCAGCATTTT
>15|TRBV19|TRBJ2-7|-|TRBD1
CASSTGTGAAYEQYF
TGTGCCAGTAGTACAGGGACAGGGGCTGCCTACGAGCAGTACTTC
>13|TRBV5-1|TRBJ2-5|once|-
CASRTGLQETQYF
TGCGCCAGCAGGACAGGCCTCCAAGAGACCCAGTACTTC
>14|TRBV6-6|TRBJ1-1|-|TRBD1
CASSPQGAGTEAFF
TGTGCCAGCAGTCCTCAGGGGGCGGGCACTGAAGCTTTCTTT
>18|TRBV4-1|TRBJ1-4|-|TRBD1
CASSQAFGQGATNEKLFF
TGCGCCAGCAGCCAGGCTTTCGGACAGGGGGCGACTAATGAAAAACTGTTTTTT
>15|TRBV28|TRBJ2-7|-|TRBD1
CASSFLGQGVYEQYF
TGTGCCAGCAGTTTCCTAGGACAGGGGGTTTACGAGCAGTACTTC
>13|TRBV6-5|TRBJ2-3|once|-
CATSKGGTDTQYF
TGTGCCACCAGCAAAGGCGGGACAGATACGCAGTATTTT
>15|TRBV10-2|TRBJ2-7|-|TRBD2
CASSESPSGSGEQYF
TGCGCCAGCAGTGAGTCCCCTAGCGGGAGTGGTGAGCAGTACTTC
>15|TRBV6-5|TRBJ2-3|few|-
CASSYAGTGRDTQYF
TGTGCCAGCAGTTACGCAGGAACGGGGAGGGATACGCAGTATTTT
>16|TRBV11-3|TRBJ2-1|-|TRBD2
CASSLGGLAGRDEQFF
TGTGCCAGCAGCTTAGGAGGGCTAGCGGGCCGCGATGAGCAGTTCTTC
>15|TRBV27|TRBJ2-3|-|TRBD2
CASSSWEGQVDTQYF
TGTGCCAGCAGTTCGTGGGAGGGCCAAGTAGATACGCAGTATTTT
>14|TRBV10-2|TRBJ1-2|-|-
CASSESRTNYGYTF
TGCGCCAGCAGTGAGTCGAGAACTAACTATGGCTACACCTTC
>15|TRBV2|TRBJ2-2|few|-
CASSAGSKNTGELFF
TGTGCCAGCAGTGCCGGGAGTAAGAACACCGGGGAGCTGTTTTTT
>15|TRBV13|TRBJ1-3|-|-
CASSSGGAGGNTIYF
TGTGCCAGCAGCTCCGGGGGGGCCGGTGGAAACACCATATATTTT
>15|TRBV28|TRBJ1-1|-|-
CASSLWFGGNTEAFF
TGTGCCAGCAGTTTATGGTTCGGGGGGAACACTGAAGCTTTCTTT
>14|TRBV10-3|TRBJ2-5|-|TRBD2
CAISDTREGETQYF
TGTGCCATCAGTGATACCAGGGAGGGGGAGACCCAGTACTTC
>13|TRBV12-3/TRBV12-4|TRBJ2-1|-|TRBD1
CASSSTGVHEQFF
TGTGCCAGCAGTTCCACAGGGGTCCATGAGCAGTTCTTC
>14|TRBV5-1|TRBJ2-2|-|TRBD1
CASSLEGATGELFF
TGCGCCAGCAGCTTGGAGGGGGCCACCGGGGAGCTGTTTTTT
>13|TRBV27|TRBJ2-5|-|-
CASSLGAQETQYF
TGTGCCAGCAGTTTGGGCGCCCAAGAGACCCAGTACTTC
>14|TRBV7-6|TRBJ2-3|once|-
CASSLGTDTDTQYF
TGTGCCAGCAGCTTAGGGACAGATACAGATACGCAGTATTTT
>13|TRBV7-9|TRBJ1-2|-|-
CASSLLEYYGYTF
TGTGCCAGCAGCTTATTAGAATACTATGGCTACACCTTC
>16|TRBV5-1|TRBJ1-4|-|-
CASSLGQGIFPEKLFF
TGCGCCAGCAGCTTGGGGCAGGGAATCTTCCCTGAAAAACTGTTTTTT
>14|TRBV11-2|TRBJ1-1|-|TRBD1
CASSFLQGGTEAFF
TGTGCCAGCAGCTTCTTACAGGGGGGCACTGAAGCTTTCTTT
>15|TRBV28|TRBJ2-1|-|TRBD1
CASSLTGGELHEQFF
TGTGCCAGCAGTCTTACAGGGGGCGAGCTCCATGAGCAGTTCTTC
>13|TRBV12-3/TRBV12-4|TRBJ2-2|-|-
CASSLVSTGELFF
TGTGCCAGCAGTTTAGTCAGCACCGGGGAGCTGTTTTTT
>17|TRBV5-1|TRBJ1-2|once|TRBD1
CASSLRSSGQGGRGYTF
TGCGCCAGCAGCTTGAGATCGTCCGGACAGGGAGGGCGAGGCTACACCTTC
>16|TRBV28|TRBJ2-1|-|TRBD2
CASNPPGLAGDNEQFF
TGTGCCAGCAATCCTCCGGGACTAGCGGGCGACAATGAGCAGTTCTTC
>17|TRBV19|TRBJ1-2|-|-
CASSVTRTALANYGYTF
TGTGCCAGTAGTGTTACCCGGACAGCCCTAGCTAACTATGGCTACACCTTC
>16|TRBV7-9|TRBJ2-4|-|TRBD1
CASSLYAGQGGNIQYF
TGTGCCAGCAGCCTGTACGCCGGACAGGGCGGGAACATTCAGTACTTC
>13|TRBV2|TRBJ1-2|once|TRBD1
CASPRGQGRGYTF
TGTGCCAGCCCGCGGGGACAGGGACGTGGCTACACCTTC
>13|TRBV12-3/TRBV12-4|TRBJ1-5|-|-
CASSLKNNQPQHF
TGTGCCAGCAGTCTAAAGAATAATCAGCCCCAGCATTTT
>12|TRBV7-8|TRBJ2-7|-|-
CASSLAFRGQYF
TGTGCCAGCAGCTTAGCCTTTAGGGGGCAGTACTTC
>17|TRBV7-6|TRBJ2-7|-|TRBD2
CASSLSGTASGTYEQYF
TGTGCCAGCAGCTTATCGGGAACGGCTAGCGGTACCTACGAGCAGTACTTC
>14|TRBV10-1|TRBJ2-2|once|-
CASRDGTRTGELFF
TGCGCCAGCAGAGACGGGACTCGCACCGGGGAGCTGTTTTTT
>13|TRBV5-6|TRBJ1-5|-|-
CASSLATGQPQHF
TGTGCCAGCAGCTTGGCCACGGGGCAGCCCCAGCATTTT
>14|TRBV11-3|TRBJ2-1|-|TRBD1
CASSLGTGVDEQFF
TGTGCCAGCAGCCTCGGGACAGGGGTCGATGAGCAGTTCTTC
>17|TRBV5-1|TRBJ2-5|-|-
CASSLEVAGWGQETQYF
TGCGCCAGCAGCTTGGAGGTGGCAGGGTGGGGACAAGAGACCCAGTACTTC
>14|TRBV29-1|TRBJ1-2|-|-
CITSGGGWDYGYTF
TGCATCACCTCTGGGGGGGGCTGGGACTATGGCTACACCTTC
>14|TRBV5-1|TRBJ2-5|-|TRBD1
CASSLGQGRETQYF
TGCGCCAGCAGCCTGGGACAGGGGCGGGAGACCCAGTACTTC
>14|TRBV9|TRBJ2-1|many|-
CASSAAYRDGEQFF
TGTGCCAGCAGCGCAGCGTACAGGGATGGTGAGCAGTTCTTC
>15|TRBV15|TRBJ2-3|-|TRBD2
CATSRLAGPTDTQYF
TGTGCCACCAGCAGGTTAGCGGGACCCACAGATACGCAGTATTTT
>17|TRBV9|TRBJ2-5|-|TRBD2
CASSVGLAGGYQETQYF
TGTGCCAGCAGCGTAGGACTAGCGGGAGGCTACCAAGAGACCCAGTACTTC
>15|TRBV27|TRBJ2-2|-|-
CASSLRGGVTGELFF
TGTGCCAGCAGTTTACGAGGGGGAGTCACCGGGGAGCTGTTTTTT